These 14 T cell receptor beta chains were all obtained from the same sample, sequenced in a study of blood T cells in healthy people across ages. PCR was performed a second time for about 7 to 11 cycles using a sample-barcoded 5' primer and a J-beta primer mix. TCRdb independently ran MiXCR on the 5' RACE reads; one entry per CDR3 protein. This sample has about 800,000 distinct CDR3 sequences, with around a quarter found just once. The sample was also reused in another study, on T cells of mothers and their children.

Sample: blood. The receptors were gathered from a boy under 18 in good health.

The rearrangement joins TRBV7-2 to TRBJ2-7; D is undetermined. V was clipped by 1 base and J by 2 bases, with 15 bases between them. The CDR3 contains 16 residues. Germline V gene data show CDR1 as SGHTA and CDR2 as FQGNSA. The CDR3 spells CASSLGSWVWAYEQYF. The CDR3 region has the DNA TGTGCCAGCAGCTTAGGCTCTTGGGTTTGGGCCTACGAGCAGTACTTC.

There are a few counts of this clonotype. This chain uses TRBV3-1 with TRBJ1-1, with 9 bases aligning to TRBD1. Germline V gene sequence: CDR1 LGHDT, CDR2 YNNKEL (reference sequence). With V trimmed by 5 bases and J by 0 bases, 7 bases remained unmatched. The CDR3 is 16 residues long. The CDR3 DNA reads TGTGCCAGCAGCTTTGACAGGGGGAACATGAACACTGAAGCTTTCTTT. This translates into CASSFDRGNMNTEAFF.

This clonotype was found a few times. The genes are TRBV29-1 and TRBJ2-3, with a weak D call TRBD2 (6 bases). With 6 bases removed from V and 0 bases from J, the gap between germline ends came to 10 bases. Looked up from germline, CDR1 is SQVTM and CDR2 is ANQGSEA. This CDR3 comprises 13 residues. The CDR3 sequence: CSVPGDSTDTQYF. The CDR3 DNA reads TGCAGCGTGCCGGGAGACAGCACAGATACGCAGTATTTT.

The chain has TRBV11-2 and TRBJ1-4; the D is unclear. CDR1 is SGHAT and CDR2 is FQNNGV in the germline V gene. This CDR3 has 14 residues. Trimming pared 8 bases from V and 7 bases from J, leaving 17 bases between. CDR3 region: CASSSLRGFEKLFF. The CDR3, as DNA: TGTGCCAGCTCCTCCCTCCGGGGTTTTGAAAAACTGTTTTTT.

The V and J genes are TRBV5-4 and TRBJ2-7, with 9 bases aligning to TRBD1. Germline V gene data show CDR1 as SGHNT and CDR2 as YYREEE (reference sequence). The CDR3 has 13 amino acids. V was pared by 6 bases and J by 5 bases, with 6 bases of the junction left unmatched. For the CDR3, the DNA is TGTGCCAGCAATTCCCGGGACAGGGACGAGCAGTACTTC. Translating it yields CASNSRDRDEQYF.

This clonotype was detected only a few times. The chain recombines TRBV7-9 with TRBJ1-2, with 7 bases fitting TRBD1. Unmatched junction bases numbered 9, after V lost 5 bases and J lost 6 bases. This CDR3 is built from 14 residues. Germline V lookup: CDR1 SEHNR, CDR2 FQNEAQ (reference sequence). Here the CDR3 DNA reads TGTGCCAGCAGCCCAAAGACAGGGCGGCATGGCTACACCTTC. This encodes CASSPKTGRHGYTF. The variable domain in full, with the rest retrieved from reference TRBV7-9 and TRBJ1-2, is DTGVSQNPRHKITKRGQNVTFRCDPISEHNRLYWYRQTLGQGPEFLTYFQNEAQLEKSRLLSDRFSAERPKGSFSTLEIQRTEQGDSAMYLCASSPKTGRHGYTFGSGTRLTVV.

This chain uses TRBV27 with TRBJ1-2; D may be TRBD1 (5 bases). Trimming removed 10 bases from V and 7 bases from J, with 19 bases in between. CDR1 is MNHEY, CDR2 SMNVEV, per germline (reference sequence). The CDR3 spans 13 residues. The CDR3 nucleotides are TGTGCCACCAGGGATAAGGGTTTCGTTGGCTACACCTTC. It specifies CATRDKGFVGYTF.

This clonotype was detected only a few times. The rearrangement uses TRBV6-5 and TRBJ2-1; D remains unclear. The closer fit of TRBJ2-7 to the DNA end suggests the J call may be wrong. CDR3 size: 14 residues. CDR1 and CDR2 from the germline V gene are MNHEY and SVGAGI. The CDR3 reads CATARGSEGYEQYF. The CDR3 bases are TGTGCCACCGCACGTGGATCGGAAGGGTACGAGCAGTACTTC.

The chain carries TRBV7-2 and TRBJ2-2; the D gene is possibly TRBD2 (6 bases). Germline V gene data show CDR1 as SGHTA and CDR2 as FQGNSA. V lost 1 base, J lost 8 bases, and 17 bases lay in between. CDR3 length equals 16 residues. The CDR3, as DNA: TGTGCCAGCAGCTTAGAAGTAGCGGTCCTAATGGGGGAGCTGTTTTTT. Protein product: CASSLEVAVLMGELFF.

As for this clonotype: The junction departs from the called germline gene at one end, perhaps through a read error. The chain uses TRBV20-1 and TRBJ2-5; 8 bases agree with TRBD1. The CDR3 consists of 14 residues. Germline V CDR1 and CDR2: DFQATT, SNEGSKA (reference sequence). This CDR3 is CSAAPGGGYNEQLF. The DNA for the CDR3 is TGCAGTGCTGCCCCAGGGGGCGGTTATAATGAGCAGCTCTTC.

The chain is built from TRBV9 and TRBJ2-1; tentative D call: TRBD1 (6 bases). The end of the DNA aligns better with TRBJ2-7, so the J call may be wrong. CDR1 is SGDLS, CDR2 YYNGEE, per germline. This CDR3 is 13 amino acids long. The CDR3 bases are TGTGCCGGCCGGGGCAGGGGAAGCTACGAGCAGTACTTC. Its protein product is CAGRGRGSYEQYF.

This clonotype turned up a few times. The DNA of the CDR3 is TGTGCCAGCAGTTTAAGGAATATTGACGAGCAGTACTTC. It encodes CASSLRNIDEQYF. The chain is built from TRBV12-3 or TRBV12-4 and TRBJ2-7; unclear D gene. The CDR3 totals 13 residues. V was clipped by 2 bases and J by 5 bases, with 10 bases between them.

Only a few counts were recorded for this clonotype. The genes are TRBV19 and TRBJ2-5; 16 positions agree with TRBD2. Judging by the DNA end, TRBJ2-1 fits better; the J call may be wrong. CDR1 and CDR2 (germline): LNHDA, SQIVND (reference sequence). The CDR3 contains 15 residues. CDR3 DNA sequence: TGTGCCAGCCATCGTGGGACTAGCGGGAGGGTAGAGCAGTTCTTC. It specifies CASHRGTSGRVEQFF.

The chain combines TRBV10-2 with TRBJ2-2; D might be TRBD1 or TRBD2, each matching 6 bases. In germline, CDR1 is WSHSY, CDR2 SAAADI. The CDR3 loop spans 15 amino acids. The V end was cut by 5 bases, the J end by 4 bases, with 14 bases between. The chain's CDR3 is CASSRGEAGTGELFF. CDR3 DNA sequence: TGCGCCAGCAGTAGGGGGGAGGCTGGCACCGGGGAGCTGTTTTTT.